This T cell receptor (beta chain) was identified during a study of OX40 agonist ivuxolimab in advanced cancers. For context, the study as a whole: Ivuxolimab was a fully human IgG2 agonistic monoclonal antibody targeting the costimulatory receptor OX40 (CD134). Intravenous ivuxolimab was administered to patients every 2 weeks at six dose levels: 0.01, 0.1, 0.3, 1.5, 3 and 10 mg/kg. Of the approximately 54 patients in dose escalation, 19 had hepatocellular carcinoma, approximately 15 had melanoma, 9 had renal cell carcinoma and 9 had head and neck cancer. In the dose-escalation cohort, approximately 82% of patients were male, and the mean age was approximately 55 years, with a range of roughly 23 to 85. Patients were allowed to have had prior anti-PD-1, anti-PD-L1 or anti-CTLA-4 therapy, and approximately 40% of the dose-escalation patients had been treated with checkpoint inhibitors. Partial responses occurred in three dose-escalation patients, of whom one had hepatocellular carcinoma and two had cutaneous melanoma. The point of sequencing TCRbeta in the periphery was to test whether ivuxolimab changed TCR sequence diversity and drove clonal T-cell expansion. The paper describes the monotherapy dose-escalation part (N ≈ 50 patients) of the phase I trial of ivuxolimab. General conclusions and limits of the study: Which antigens the clonally expanded peripheral T cells were specific for was not determined. Low levels of normalized T-cell clonal expansion were also seen in some patients who did not respond. At doses from 0.1 to 3.0 mg/kg, clonal expansion was seen in both CD4+ and CD8+ blood T cells between baseline and week 6. After ivuxolimab, expanded clones were on average more numerous among CD8+ T cells than among CD4+ T cells. In the 0.1-3.0 mg/kg groups, partial responders were among the patients with the lowest normalized peripheral clonal expansion, particularly in CD8+ T cells.

Genomic DNA was extracted from sorted cells for sequencing of the TCRbeta CDR3 region. The immunoSEQ Assay was used for sequencing of TCRbeta CDR3 regions. What TCRdb holds here is the immuneACCESS table cut down to in-frame rearrangements. Part of the clones is not present; checked against another copy, under half of the missing clones reflect an unresolved V gene, and the others are unexplained. The sample has around 20,000 clones on record, roughly 88% of them singletons. Approximately 37% of the sample rests with the top ten. Patients with a history of autoimmune disease or receiving systemic immunosuppression were excluded from the trial. In every dose cohort, peripheral blood was drawn for TCR sequencing at baseline, cycle 4 day 1, and cycle 7 day 1. The samples were taken from a phase I, first-in-human, multicenter, open-label dose-escalation trial of ivuxolimab. Adults with locally advanced or metastatic head and neck squamous cell, hepatocellular, melanoma or renal cell carcinoma were enrolled in the trial. Before TCR sequencing, CD4+ and CD8+ T cells were separately sorted from peripheral blood.

As to this clone: The target of this receptor is not known. Nothing much larger sits one base from this clone, and base qualities are not available.

The germline V gene encodes CDR1 MNHEY and CDR2 SMNVEV (reference sequence). The germline ends are 14 bases apart after V is trimmed by 6 bases and J by 3 bases. The CDR3 numbers 14 residues from cysteine through phenylalanine. Kept here is only the CDR3 DNA, which spans 42 bases and is read in frame from base 1. The receptor was isolated from an adult with an advanced solid tumor such as melanoma, head and neck, liver or kidney cancer. The V and J genes are TRBV27 and TRBJ1-2; too little of a D gene remains to name it. The sample consisted of CD4+ or CD8+ T cells sorted from blood, taken in a trial of the OX40 agonist ivuxolimab. The CDR3: CASSSGPIYYGYTF. The nucleotides are TGTGCCAGCAGCTCAGGCCCTATATACTATGGCTACACCTTC.